This T cell receptor (beta chain) comes out of a study of blood T cell repertoires in COVID-19. About the study: PBMCs, B-cell-depleted T cells, or T cells were the source of the cDNA or gDNA that made up the material.

Per the study methods: Estimates of nucleated cell counts were drawn from the amplification of reference gene primers. Libraries were prepared by immunoSEQ multiplex PCR; TCRdb keeps only in-frame clonotypes and omits some of them. V and J calls and clone size follow that table, whereas D and trimming were derived from the DNA. The sample lists hundreds of thousands of clones, roughly nine tenths seen once, with 11% in the top ten. Looked up from germline, CDR1 is MNHEY and CDR2 is SVGAGI. After removal of 0 bases from V and 3 bases from J, the junction contained 5 bases not matched to a gene. The length of the CDR3 is 15 residues. This clone occurred many times.

V is TRBV6-5 and J is TRBJ2-7, with 7 bases aligning to TRBD1. The sequenced material came from peripheral blood. This clonotype was sampled from a woman under 40 with COVID-19, enrolled during active disease. CDR3 DNA: TGTGCCAGCAGTTACTCGTTCGGGACAGACTACGAGCAGTACTTC. This encodes CASSYSFGTDYEQYF.